These 27 T cell receptor beta chains originate from one sample sequenced in a study of cytomegalovirus exposure and HLA in healthy donors. Primers included in the PCR were 60 Vbeta and 13 Jbeta primers. Produced via immunoSEQ multiplex PCR; TCRdb's table is partial and in-frame only. The sample table sets out some 200,000 clones. Sequenced sample: PBMCs. These receptors all come from a girl aged 2-10 years in good health and CMV-seropositive.

The chain recombines TRBV5-6 with TRBJ2-2; weak D call: TRBD2 (5 bases). V lost 0 bases, J lost 3 bases, and 9 bases lay in between. Germline-derived CDR1 and CDR2 are SGHDT and YYEEEE. The CDR3 length is 15 residues. The CDR3 sequence: CASSLGTGDTGELFF. The CDR3 bases are TGTGCCAGCAGCTTGGGCACCGGGGACACCGGGGAGCTGTTTTTT.

V and J are TRBV7-2 and TRBJ2-7; 7 nucleotides line up with TRBD2. The trim removed 6 bases at V and 4 bases at J, leaving 18 bases unmatched. Germline V CDR1 and CDR2: SGHTA, FQGNSA. This CDR3 spans 17 amino acids. CDR3 bases: TGTGCCAGCAGGAGAGACGGCGGACTAGTTCCCCCTTACGAGCAGTACTTC. Amino acids: CASRRDGGLVPPYEQYF.

V and J are TRBV6-1 and TRBJ2-5, with 7 bases lining up with TRBD1. From germline, CDR1 is MNHNS and CDR2 SASEGT. The CDR3 spans 15 residues. Trimming at V came to 3 bases and at J to 3 bases, leaving 7 bases not matched to a gene. CDR3 nucleotide sequence: TGTGCCAGCAGTGATCAACAGGGGATCGAAGAGACCCAGTACTTC. Translated: CASSDQQGIEETQYF.

Turning to this clone: The same CDR3 also results from other DNA sequences found in this sample. V gene TRBV19 combines with J gene TRBJ1-5, with a weak D call TRBD1 (5 bases). Germline V lookup: CDR1 LNHDA, CDR2 SQIVND (reference sequence). This CDR3 is 15 amino acids long. The V gene lost 3 bases and the J gene lost 4 bases, with 13 bases spanning the gap. The CDR3 DNA reads as TGTGCCAGTAGTATCCTCGGGGGGGGAAATCAGCCCCAGCATTTT. Translated: CASSILGGGNQPQHF.

The chain has TRBV4-1 and TRBJ2-3, with 7 positions matching TRBD2. The CDR3 covers 19 residues. V lost 0 bases, J lost 1 base, and 13 bases stayed unmatched. CDR1 is MGHRA, CDR2 YSYEKL, per germline. For the CDR3, the DNA is TGCGCCAGCAGCCAAGAATTTAGTGGCGGGAGTCCCCGCACAGATACGCAGTATTTT. Protein sequence: CASSQEFSGGSPRTDTQYF.

The chain couples TRBV30 to TRBJ2-7; tentatively, D is TRBD1 (6 bases). CDR1 is GTSNPN, CDR2 SVGIG, per germline (reference sequence). There are 13 residues in the CDR3. Trimming removed 3 bases from V and 1 base from J, with 10 bases in between. The CDR3 region has the DNA TGTGCCTGGAGCAGACAGGCGTCCTACGAGCAGTACTTC. It specifies CAWSRQASYEQYF.

The rearrangement joins TRBV30 to TRBJ2-4, with D possibly matching TRBD1 (6 bases). Trimming left V 6 bases short and J 15 bases short, with 18 bases between. Per the germline V gene, CDR1 is GTSNPN and CDR2 is SVGIG (reference sequence). This CDR3 spans 11 amino acids. In DNA, the CDR3 is TGTGCCTGCAAACTACCCGGGACAACGTACTTC. Its translation is CACKLPGTTYF.

This chain links TRBV9 with TRBJ2-7; 10 bases align to TRBD2. Germline V gives CDR1 SGDLS, CDR2 YYNGEE. This CDR3 is 16 amino acids long. V shed 0 bases and J 3 bases; nucleotides not matched to a gene: 6. CDR3: CASSVEGSSGSYEQYF. In DNA form, the CDR3 reads TGTGCCAGCAGCGTAGAGGGCTCTAGCGGGAGCTACGAGCAGTACTTC.

The CDR3 region has the DNA TGTGCCAGCACTGACCAGGGGGCTAATCAGCCCCAGCATTTT. This encodes CASTDQGANQPQHF. This chain joins TRBV2 and TRBJ1-5, with 8 bases matching TRBD1. Trimming took 7 bases from V and 4 from J; bases not matched to a gene: 6. The length of the CDR3 is 14 residues. CDR1 and CDR2 (germline): SNHLY, FYNNEI.

The chain carries TRBV5-1 and TRBJ2-5, with no clear D. The CDR3 has 12 residues. Germline loops: CDR1 SGHRS, CDR2 YFSETQ. V was trimmed by 3 bases and J by 1 base, leaving 4 bases between them. This CDR3 reads CASSSGQETQYF. The CDR3 DNA is TGCGCCAGCAGCTCGGGCCAAGAGACCCAGTACTTC. The whole variable domain, filled in from reference TRBV5-1 and TRBJ2-5, reads KAGVTQTPRYLIKTRGQQVTLSCSPISGHRSVSWYQQTPGQGLQFLFEYFSETQRNKGNFPGRFSGRQFSNSRSEMNVSTLELGDSALYLCASSSGQETQYFGPGTRLLVL.

This chain uses TRBV7-2 with TRBJ2-1, with TRBD2 matching over 11 bases. This CDR3 is built from 16 residues. Germline CDR1 reads SGHTA; CDR2 reads FQGNSA. V lost 2 bases and J lost 9; bases outside the gene matches: 9. The CDR3 nucleotides read TGTGCCAGCAGCTTAACTAGCGGGAGCGCCTCGGGTGAGCAGTTCTTC. Translating gives CASSLTSGSASGEQFF.

The rearrangement uses TRBV6-1 and TRBJ2-1, with TRBD2 as a possible D gene (6 bases). CDR3 length: 13 amino acids. CDR1 and CDR2 (germline): MNHNS, SASEGT. Trimming took off 8 bases at V and 3 bases at J, with 11 bases between the two ends. The CDR3 region is CASRDLLYNEQFF. CDR3 DNA: TGTGCCAGCCGGGACTTACTCTACAATGAGCAGTTCTTC.

The rearrangement links TRBV5-4 to TRBJ1-1; possibly TRBD1 for D (5 bases). Germline CDR1 reads SGHNT; CDR2 reads YYREEE (reference sequence). The germline V and J ends were trimmed by 6 bases and 2 bases, with 14 bases remaining between them. This CDR3 has 14 amino acids. CDR3 sequence reads: CASIPRDLNTEAFF. DNA for the CDR3: TGTGCCAGCATACCTCGGGACTTAAACACTGAAGCTTTCTTT.

The chain combines TRBV6-6 with TRBJ2-7; D perhaps matches TRBD1 (6 bases). The CDR3 covers 14 residues. The V gene's germline CDR1 is MNHNY and CDR2 SVGAGI (reference sequence). Trimming pared 3 bases from V and 2 bases from J, leaving 11 bases between. CDR3 DNA sequence: TGTGCCAGCAGTTATGCGGACAGACCCTACGAGCAGTACTTC. It translates to CASSYADRPYEQYF.

The chain couples TRBV19 to TRBJ2-7; D perhaps matches TRBD2 (5 bases). Germline V gene data show CDR1 as LNHDA and CDR2 as SQIVND (reference sequence). The CDR3 is 12 amino acids. The ends were cut back, 5 bases at V and 3 bases at J, with 8 bases in the middle. CDR3 in amino acids: CASSYRGYEQYF. The CDR3 nucleotides are TGTGCCAGTAGTTATCGGGGCTACGAGCAGTACTTC. The whole variable domain, filled in from reference TRBV19 and TRBJ2-7, reads DGGITQSPKYLFRKEGQNVTLSCEQNLNHDAMYWYRQDPGQGLRLIYYSQIVNDFQKGDIAEGYSVSREKKESFPLTVTSAQKNPTAFYLCASSYRGYEQYFGPGTRLTVT.

The chain combines TRBV7-9 with TRBJ1-4, with a tentative D call TRBD1 (5 bases). V was cut by 0 bases and J by 7 bases, with 12 bases left in between. CDR1 SEHNR and CDR2 FQNEAQ come from the germline V gene (reference sequence). The CDR3 has 15 residues. Here the CDR3 DNA reads TGTGCCAGCAGCTTAGCCGGGCAGGGAGGTGAAAAACTGTTTTTT. Protein sequence: CASSLAGQGGEKLFF.

The chain carries TRBV6-1 and TRBJ2-7, with TRBD1 identical over 7 bases. Per the germline V gene, CDR1 is MNHNS and CDR2 is SASEGT. J was trimmed by 3 bases and V by 6 bases; bases with no gene match: 11. The CDR3 extends over 15 amino acids. CDR3 sequence reads: CASSPRTGPHYEQYF. In DNA, the CDR3 is TGTGCCAGCAGCCCCCGGACAGGACCACACTACGAGCAGTACTTC.

This chain uses TRBV5-6 with TRBJ2-7; possible D gene TRBD2, 6 bases. There are 14 residues in the CDR3. V lost 3 bases to trimming and J lost 2 bases, with 12 bases between them. CDR1 and CDR2 from the germline V gene are SGHDT and YYEEEE. CDR3 sequence: CASSSRGVTYEQYF. CDR3 DNA: TGTGCCAGCAGCTCCCGCGGGGTAACCTACGAGCAGTACTTC.

The chain carries TRBV11-3 and TRBJ2-3; 7 bases match TRBD1. The CDR3 totals 15 residues. V dropped 5 bases and J dropped 2; count of bases not matched to a gene: 7. CDR1 and CDR2 (germline): SGHNT, YENEEA. CDR3 coding DNA: TGTGCCAGCAGCGTCGGGACAGTCCCCACAGATACGCAGTATTTT. Translating it yields CASSVGTVPTDTQYF.

J is TRBJ2-5 and V is TRBV5-8; the D gene is possibly TRBD1 (7 bases). The germline gives CDR1 SGHTS, CDR2 YDEGEE. The length of the CDR3 is 15 residues. Between the trimmed V and J ends, which lost 0 bases and 5 bases, there was a span of 14 bases. CDR3 in amino acids: CASSLVRGAIETQYF. DNA for the CDR3: TGTGCCAGCAGCTTGGTCAGGGGGGCTATCGAGACCCAGTACTTC.

This CDR3 reads CASSLGTGGYTF. The DNA for the CDR3 is TGTGCCAGCAGCCTAGGGACAGGAGGCTACACCTTC. The chain recombines TRBV5-6 with TRBJ1-2; TRBD1 matches at 8 bases. V gave up 4 bases and J gave up 8 bases; unmatched junction bases: 4. The CDR3 has 12 residues. Per the germline V gene, CDR1 is SGHDT and CDR2 is YYEEEE.

The J gene is TRBJ1-2, the V gene TRBV28; TRBD1 matches at 7 bases. The CDR3 is 16 amino acids. Trimming at V came to 0 bases and at J to 2 bases, leaving 6 bases not matched to a gene. Germline V gene data show CDR1 as MDHEN and CDR2 as SYDVKM. CDR3 sequence: CASSLWGDRENYGYTF. DNA of the CDR3: TGTGCCAGCAGTTTATGGGGGGACAGAGAAAACTATGGCTACACCTTC.

The V gene is TRBV28, the J gene TRBJ1-5; 7 positions agree with TRBD1. The CDR3 length is 15 residues. Germline V gene sequence: CDR1 MDHEN, CDR2 SYDVKM. V gave up 5 bases and J gave up 2 bases; unmatched junction bases: 6. The CDR3 here is CASSPTGAGNQPQHF. CDR3 sequence (DNA): TGTGCCAGCAGTCCCACAGGGGCTGGCAATCAGCCCCAGCATTTT.

This chain joins TRBV19 and TRBJ2-1, with 14 positions matching TRBD2. Germline V gives CDR1 LNHDA, CDR2 SQIVND (reference sequence). CDR3 size: 19 residues. The trim removed 5 bases at V and 7 bases at J, leaving 16 bases unmatched. CDR3 nucleotides: TGTGCCAGTAGTCCTCATAGTACGGGACTAGCGGGAGATGGGAATGAGCAGTTCTTC. This codes for CASSPHSTGLAGDGNEQFF. The whole variable domain, filled in from reference TRBV19 and TRBJ2-1, reads DGGITQSPKYLFRKEGQNVTLSCEQNLNHDAMYWYRQDPGQGLRLIYYSQIVNDFQKGDIAEGYSVSREKKESFPLTVTSAQKNPTAFYLCASSPHSTGLAGDGNEQFFGPGTRLTVL.

Remarks on this clone: One end of the junction fails to match germline, which may point to a read error. The chain employs TRBV6-1 and TRBJ2-7, with D tentatively TRBD2 (5 bases). The CDR3 is 13 residues long. CDR1 and CDR2 (germline): MNHNS, SASEGT. The CDR3 region has the DNA TGTGCCAGCAGTCAAGCGGCCAATTACGAGCAGTACTTC. It encodes CASSQAANYEQYF.

CDR3 nucleotide sequence: TGTGCCAGCAGCCAAGAGGCCCTAGCTGAGACCCAGTACTTC. It codes for CASSQEALAETQYF. The genes are TRBV4-2 and TRBJ2-5; D possibly corresponds to TRBD2 (5 bases). Germline CDR1 reads LGHNA; CDR2 reads YNFKEQ. This CDR3 has 14 amino acids. The V and J ends lost 0 bases and 5 bases respectively, with 10 bases between them.

V gene TRBV2 combines with J gene TRBJ2-3; the match to TRBD2 covers 11 bases. This CDR3 is built from 15 residues. V lost 7 bases, J lost 4 bases, and 7 bases stayed unmatched. Germline V lookup: CDR1 SNHLY, CDR2 FYNNEI. DNA for the CDR3: TGTGCCAGCATGGCGACTAGCGGGGAGGCAGATACGCAGTATTTT. It specifies CASMATSGEADTQYF.